This TCR beta chain is drawn from a study of blood T cell repertoires in COVID-19. V lost 3 bases, J lost 3 bases, and 8 bases lay in between. In germline, CDR1 is SNHLY, CDR2 FYNNEI. The CDR3 has 14 residues. Clones were sequenced by immunoSEQ multiplex PCR, and TCRdb holds only the in-frame ones, with some missing. The table includes roughly 250,000 clones, roughly 89% detected once. This chain connects TRBV2 to TRBJ1-4; tentatively, D is TRBD1 (5 bases). The sequence was collected from a man aged 25 to 45 with acute or convalescent COVID-19. The specimen was peripheral blood. CDR3 loop: CASSELTANEKLFF. The CDR3 region has the DNA TGTGCCAGCAGTGAGTTGACAGCTAATGAAAAACTGTTTTTT.